The 2 T cell receptor beta chains given below trace back to one sample, sequenced in a study of vaccination and CD4 T cells after COVID-19. Cultured CD4+ T cell DNA was sequenced using the Oncomine TCR Beta short-read assay. TCRdb reprocessed the PCR reads via MiXCR and lists one record per CDR3 protein. The sample contains thousands of distinct CDR3 sequences, roughly 44% of which appear only once. The treatment: approximately 9-day PBMC culture with coronavirus spike peptide pools or control peptides (ViraFEST assay). Ahead of the COVID-19 pandemic (2011-2018), the CD4+ T cells of the unexposed donor were collected. These TCRs are of unknown antigen specificity. Material for sequencing was CD4+ T cells from blood, cultured in vitro. All receptors derive from a human donor in good health.

The table lists this clonotype with a count of one. The chain carries TRBV6-1 and TRBJ2-2, with D perhaps matching TRBD1 or TRBD2 (5 bases each). V lost 2 bases to trimming and J lost 7 bases, with 11 bases between them. The CDR3 has 14 amino acids. The germline V gene encodes CDR1 MNHNS and CDR2 SASEGT. The CDR3 sequence: CASSESGTLGELFF. In nucleotides, the CDR3 is TGTGCCAGCAGTGAATCCGGGACCCTCGGGGAGCTGTTTTTT.

For this clonotype: In this CDR3 the conserved last residue, phenylalanine or tryptophan, is missing, so a read error is likely. The DNA is omitted, as the CDR3 cannot be located on it reliably, and the CDR3 follows TCRdb's listing. V gene TRBV4-2 combines with J gene TRBJ1-2. Germline values: CDR1 LGHNA, CDR2 YNFKEQ. The CDR3 sequence runs 16 residues, both termini included. CDR3 sequence reads: CASSQDRGQPNYGYTS.